The clone carrying this T cell receptor beta chain was detected only a few times. These data originate in a study of T-cell memory formation after mild COVID-19. TCRdb itself ran the 5' RACE reads through MiXCR, one entry per CDR3 protein. The sample includes about 190,000 distinct CDR3 sequences, approximately 20% of them seen just once. CDR3 length: 17 residues. J was trimmed by 3 bases and V by 3 bases; bases with no gene match: 7. The germline CDR1 and CDR2 sequences are LGHNA and YNFKEQ. The chain couples TRBV4-2 to TRBJ2-5, with 13 bases aligning to TRBD2. This TCR came from an adult woman who had mild COVID-19 (a few samples of this study predate the infection). Cell type and time point are not known. The sample comprised PBMCs or a T cell subset sorted from them (not recorded which). As DNA, the CDR3 is TGTGCCAGCAGCCACGCGATAGGGACTAGCGGGGAAGAGACCCAGTACTTC. It is translated as CASSHAIGTSGEETQYF.